This TCR beta chain derives from a study of cytomegalovirus exposure and HLA in healthy donors. Whole-study findings and limits: The classifier reportedly diagnosed cytomegalovirus status with high specificity and sensitivity.

In its sample, this clone was seen a few times. What it binds is not known. PCR involved 60 Vbeta and 13 Jbeta primers. Clones were read by immunoSEQ multiplex PCR, and TCRdb kept only the in-frame ones, dropping some. The profile shows roughly 170,000 clones, more than 60% of them singletons. CDR1 is SGHAT and CDR2 is FQNNGV in the germline V gene. Trimming removed 1 base from V and 1 base from J; junction bases left unmatched: 2. There are 16 residues in the CDR3. The J gene is TRBJ1-3, the V gene TRBV11-2, with 9 bases fitting TRBD1. The TCR originated in a woman in her 30s in good health and CMV-seropositive. The sample consisted of PBMCs. The CDR3 region is CASSLGGQGSGNTIYF. For the CDR3, the DNA is TGTGCCAGCAGCTTAGGCGGACAGGGGTCTGGAAACACCATATATTTT.